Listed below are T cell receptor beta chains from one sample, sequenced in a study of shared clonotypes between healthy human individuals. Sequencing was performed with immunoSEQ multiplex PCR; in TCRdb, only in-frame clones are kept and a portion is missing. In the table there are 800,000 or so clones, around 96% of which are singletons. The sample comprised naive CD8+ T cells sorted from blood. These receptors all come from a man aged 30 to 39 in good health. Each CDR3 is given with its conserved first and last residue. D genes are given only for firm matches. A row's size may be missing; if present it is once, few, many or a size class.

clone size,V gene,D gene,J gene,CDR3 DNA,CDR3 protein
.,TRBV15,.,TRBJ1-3,TGTGCCACCGAGGCAGGTCCCTCGGGTTCGGGAAACACCATATATTTT,CATEAGPSGSGNTIYF
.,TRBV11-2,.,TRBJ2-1,TGTGCCAGCAGCTTATTTGGTGAGCAGTTCTTC,CASSLFGEQFF
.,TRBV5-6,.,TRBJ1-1,TGTGCCAGCAGCTTGTCTTGGAAAAACACTGAAGCTTTCTTT,CASSLSWKNTEAFF
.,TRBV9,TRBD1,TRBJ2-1,TGTGCCAGCAGCCGACAGGGGACCTACAATGAGCAGTTCTTC,CASSRQGTYNEQFF
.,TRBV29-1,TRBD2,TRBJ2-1,TGCAGCTTTGGGACTAGCGGGAGGTCCTACAATGAGCAGTTCTTC,CSFGTSGRSYNEQFF
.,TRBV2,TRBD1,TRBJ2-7,TGTGCCAGCATGGGACAGGACTACGAGCAGTACTTC,CASMGQDYEQYF
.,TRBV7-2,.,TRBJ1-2,TGTGCCAGCAGCCCCACCTTCGGGGGGCTGAGTGGCTACACCTTC,CASSPTFGGLSGYTF
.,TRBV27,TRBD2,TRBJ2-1,TGTGCCAGCAGACCACTAGCGACCCAAGCTCCTGGCAATGAGCAGTTCTTC,CASRPLATQAPGNEQFF
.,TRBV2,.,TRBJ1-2,TGTGCCAGCAGGGGGACCTATGGCTACACCTTC,CASRGTYGYTF
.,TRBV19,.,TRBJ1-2,TGTGCCAGTAGTACGGCAGTCAGGACTGGCTACACCTTC,CASSTAVRTGYTF
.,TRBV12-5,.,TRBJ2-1,TGTGCTAGTGGTTTGTGGAGCAATGAGCAGTTCTTC,CASGLWSNEQFF
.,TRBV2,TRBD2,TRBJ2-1,TGTGCCAGCAGTGGAGTAGGGACTAGCGGGAACAATGAGCAGTTCTTC,CASSGVGTSGNNEQFF
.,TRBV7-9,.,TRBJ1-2,TGTGCCAGCAGCAGCAAAGTGACGGTGGATGGCTACACCTTC,CASSSKVTVDGYTF
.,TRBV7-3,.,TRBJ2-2,TGTGCCAGCAGCTCGCGGGACAAGTCGAACACCGGGGAGCTGTTTTTT,CASSSRDKSNTGELFF
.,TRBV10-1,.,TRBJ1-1,TGCGCCAGCAGTGACCTTTCCCCGGGAGGGAACACTGAAGCTTTCTTT,CASSDLSPGGNTEAFF
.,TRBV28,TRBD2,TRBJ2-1,TGTGCCAGCACTCTCCTGGTTGGGACTAGCGGGCTTAATGAGCAGTTCTTC,CASTLLVGTSGLNEQFF
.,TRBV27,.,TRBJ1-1,TGTGCCAGCAGCCCATTAGTGGTGGACGCGAACACTGAAGCTTTCTTT,CASSPLVVDANTEAFF
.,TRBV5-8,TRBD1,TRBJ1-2,TGTGCCAGCAGCAGGCCGGGACAGTTAACTTATGGCTACACCTTC,CASSRPGQLTYGYTF
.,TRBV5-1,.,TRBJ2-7,TGCGCCAGCAGACCCGGTACAGGAGCCTACGAGCAGTACTTC,CASRPGTGAYEQYF
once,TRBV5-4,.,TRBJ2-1,TGTGCCAGCAGCTTGGGCGGACAGTGGAGCTCCTACAATGAGCAGTTCTTC,CASSLGGQWSSYNEQFF
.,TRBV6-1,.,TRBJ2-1,TGTGCCAGCGGCGGGACAGAGTATCACGAGCAGTTCTTC,CASGGTEYHEQFF
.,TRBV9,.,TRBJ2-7,TGTGCCAGCAGCGTAGTGAGTGGCGGGGAGCAGTACTTC,CASSVVSGGEQYF
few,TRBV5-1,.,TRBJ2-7,TGCGCCAGCAGCTTACGATCCGAGTCGTTCTACGAAGAGCAGTACTTC,CASSLRSESFYEEQYF
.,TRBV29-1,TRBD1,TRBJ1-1,TGCAGCGCCAGGACAGGGAAGAACACTGAAGCTTTCTTT,CSARTGKNTEAFF
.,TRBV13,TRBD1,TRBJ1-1,TGTGCCAGCAGCCCCCGGACAGGGTCTGAAGCTTTCTTT,CASSPRTGSEAFF
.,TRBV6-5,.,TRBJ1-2,TGTGCCAGCAGTTACTCCACAGACCTCTATGGCTACACCTTC,CASSYSTDLYGYTF
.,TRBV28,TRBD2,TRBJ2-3,TGTGCCAGCAGTGAAGCGGGAGGTAAAACAGATACGCAGTATTTT,CASSEAGGKTDTQYF
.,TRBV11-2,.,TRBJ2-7,TGTGCCAGCAGCCCAGGGTACGAGCAGTACTTC,CASSPGYEQYF
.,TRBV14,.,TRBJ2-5,TGTGCCAGCAGCGTAAAGTGGGGGGGCGGAGACGAAGAGACCCAGTACTTC,CASSVKWGGGDEETQYF
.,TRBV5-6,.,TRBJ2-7,TGTGCCAGCACCTTACCTGGGAACGAGCAGTACTTC,CASTLPGNEQYF
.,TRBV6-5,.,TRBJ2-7,TGTGCCAGCAGTTGGGACCCTCGGGATCTGACGTCCGAGCAGTACTTC,CASSWDPRDLTSEQYF
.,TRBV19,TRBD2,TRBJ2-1,TGTGCCAGTAGTATAAGAGGGAGGGGTGAGCAGTTCTTC,CASSIRGRGEQFF
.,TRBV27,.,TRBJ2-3,TGTGCCAGCAGTCGGGGACTTGGCTTAGATACGCAGTATTTT,CASSRGLGLDTQYF
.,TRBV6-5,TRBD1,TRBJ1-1,TGTGCCAGCAGATACCAGGGGGCGAATGAAGCTTTCTTT,CASRYQGANEAFF
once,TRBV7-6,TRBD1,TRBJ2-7,TGTGCCAGCAGCCCGGGGACAGGGGACTACGAGCAGTACTTC,CASSPGTGDYEQYF
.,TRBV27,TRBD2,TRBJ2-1,TGTGCCAGCAGTCCTAGCGGGAGGGACAATGAGCAGTTCTTC,CASSPSGRDNEQFF
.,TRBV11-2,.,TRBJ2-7,TGTGCCAGCAGCTTAGACAGTGGAGATGGGTACTTC,CASSLDSGDGYF
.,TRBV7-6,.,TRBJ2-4,TGTGCCAGCAGCTTAAACGGGGACCCCAAAAACATTCAGTACTTC,CASSLNGDPKNIQYF
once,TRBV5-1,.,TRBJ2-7,TGCGCCAGCAGCTATCGGACTAACTACGAGCAGTACTTC,CASSYRTNYEQYF
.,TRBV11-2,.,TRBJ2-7,TGTGCCAGCAGCTTAGGCCAGGCTACCTACGAGCAGTACTTC,CASSLGQATYEQYF
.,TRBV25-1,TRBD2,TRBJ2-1,TGTGCCAGCAGTGATTGGTCTAGCGGAGACTACAATGAGCAGTTCTTC,CASSDWSSGDYNEQFF
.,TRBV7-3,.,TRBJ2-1,TGTGCCAGCAGCTTATGCCTTCAATACGACGATGAGCAGTTCTTC,CASSLCLQYDDEQFF
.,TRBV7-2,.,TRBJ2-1,TGTGCCAGCAGTCGTATCTCCTACAATGAGCAGTTCTTC,CASSRISYNEQFF
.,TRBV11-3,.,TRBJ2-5,TGTGCCAGCAGCGGCAGGCTGTCGGAGACCCAGTACTTC,CASSGRLSETQYF
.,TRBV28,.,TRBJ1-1,TGTGCCAGCAGACCAGGGTCCACTGAAGCTTTCTTT,CASRPGSTEAFF
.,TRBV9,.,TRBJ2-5,TGTGCCAGCAGCCCTCCGAGTAGCCCTTGGACCCAGTACTTC,CASSPPSSPWTQYF
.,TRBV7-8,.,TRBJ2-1,TGTGCCAGCACCCTAGCCGGGACCCACAATGAGCAGTTCTTC,CASTLAGTHNEQFF
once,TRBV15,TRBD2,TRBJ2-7,TGTGCCACCAGCTCCCGGACTAGCGGGGTCCACGAGCAGTACTTC,CATSSRTSGVHEQYF
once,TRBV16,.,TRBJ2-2,TGTGCCAGCAGCCAATCGATCGGTCAGGGGCCCACCGGGGAGCTGTTTTTT,CASSQSIGQGPTGELFF
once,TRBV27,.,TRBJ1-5,TGTGCCAGCAGTTTGGCAATCAATCAGCCCCAGCATTTT,CASSLAINQPQHF
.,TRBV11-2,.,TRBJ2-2,TGTGCCAGCAGCTTAACTTGGGATTACACAGCGAACACCGGGGAGCTGTTTTTT,CASSLTWDYTANTGELFF
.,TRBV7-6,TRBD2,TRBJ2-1,TGTGCCAGCAGTTCCCGGTCGGGGGGCAATGAGCAGTTCTTC,CASSSRSGGNEQFF